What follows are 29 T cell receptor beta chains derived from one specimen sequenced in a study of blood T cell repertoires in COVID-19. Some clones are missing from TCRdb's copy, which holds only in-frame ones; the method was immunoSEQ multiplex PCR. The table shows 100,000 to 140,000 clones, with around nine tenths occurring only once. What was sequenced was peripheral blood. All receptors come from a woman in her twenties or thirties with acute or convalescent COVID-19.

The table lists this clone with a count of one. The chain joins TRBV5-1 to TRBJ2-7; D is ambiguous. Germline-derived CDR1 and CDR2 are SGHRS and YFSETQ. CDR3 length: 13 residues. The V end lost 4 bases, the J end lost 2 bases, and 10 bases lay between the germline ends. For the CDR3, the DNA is TGCGCCAGCAGCCCCAGACTCACCTACGAGCAGTACTTC. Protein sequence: CASSPRLTYEQYF.

The CDR3 DNA sequence: TGTGCCAGCAGCTCCCTCAGGGGGCGGGAGACCCAGTACTTC. Translation gives CASSSLRGRETQYF. The rearrangement uses TRBV7-2 and TRBJ2-5; the match to TRBD1 covers 8 bases. J gave up 5 bases and V 4 bases, and 6 bases lay outside the gene matches. This CDR3 region has 14 residues. CDR1 SGHTA and CDR2 FQGNSA come from the germline V gene.

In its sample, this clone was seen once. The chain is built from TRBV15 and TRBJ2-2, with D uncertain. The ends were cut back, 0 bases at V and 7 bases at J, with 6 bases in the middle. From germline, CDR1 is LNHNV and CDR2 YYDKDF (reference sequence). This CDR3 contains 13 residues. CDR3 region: CATSRDYNGELFF. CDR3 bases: TGTGCCACCAGCAGAGATTATAACGGGGAGCTGTTTTTT.

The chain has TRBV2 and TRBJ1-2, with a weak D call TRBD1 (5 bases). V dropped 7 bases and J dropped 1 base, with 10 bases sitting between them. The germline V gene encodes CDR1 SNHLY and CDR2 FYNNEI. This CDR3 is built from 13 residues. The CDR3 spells CASKRDSNYGYTF. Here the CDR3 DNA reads TGTGCCAGCAAAAGAGACAGTAACTATGGCTACACCTTC.

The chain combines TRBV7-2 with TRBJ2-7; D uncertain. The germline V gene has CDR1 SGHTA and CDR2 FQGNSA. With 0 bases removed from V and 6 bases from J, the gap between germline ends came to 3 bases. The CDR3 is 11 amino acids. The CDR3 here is CASSLALEQYF. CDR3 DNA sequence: TGTGCCAGCAGCTTAGCTCTCGAGCAGTACTTC.

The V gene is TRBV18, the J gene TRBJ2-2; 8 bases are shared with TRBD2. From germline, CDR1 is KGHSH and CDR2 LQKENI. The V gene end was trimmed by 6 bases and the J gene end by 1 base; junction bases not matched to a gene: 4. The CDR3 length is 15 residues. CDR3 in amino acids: CASSEAGENTGELFF. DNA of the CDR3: TGTGCCAGCTCCGAAGCGGGGGAGAACACCGGGGAGCTGTTTTTT.

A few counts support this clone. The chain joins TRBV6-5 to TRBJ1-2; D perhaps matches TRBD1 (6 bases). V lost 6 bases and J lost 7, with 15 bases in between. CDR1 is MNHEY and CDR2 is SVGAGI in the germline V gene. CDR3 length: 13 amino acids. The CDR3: CASSLRQDGGYTF. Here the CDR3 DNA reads TGTGCCAGCAGCTTAAGACAGGACGGTGGCTACACCTTC.

Here the CDR3 reads CASSYPRLNTDTQYF. In DNA, the CDR3 is TGTGCCAGCAGTTACCCCCGACTAAACACAGATACGCAGTATTTT. The rearrangement joins TRBV6-2 or TRBV6-3 to TRBJ2-3; weak D call: TRBD2 (5 bases). V gave up 2 bases and J gave up 2 bases, with 11 bases separating them. CDR3 length equals 15 residues. Germline V gives CDR1 MNHEY, CDR2 SVGEGT.

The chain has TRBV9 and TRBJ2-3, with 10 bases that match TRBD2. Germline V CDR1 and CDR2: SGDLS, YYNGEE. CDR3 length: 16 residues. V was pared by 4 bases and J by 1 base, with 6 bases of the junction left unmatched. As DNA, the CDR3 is TGTGCCAGCAGCAATCAGCGGGAGGGTGGCACAGATACGCAGTATTTT. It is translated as CASSNQREGGTDTQYF.

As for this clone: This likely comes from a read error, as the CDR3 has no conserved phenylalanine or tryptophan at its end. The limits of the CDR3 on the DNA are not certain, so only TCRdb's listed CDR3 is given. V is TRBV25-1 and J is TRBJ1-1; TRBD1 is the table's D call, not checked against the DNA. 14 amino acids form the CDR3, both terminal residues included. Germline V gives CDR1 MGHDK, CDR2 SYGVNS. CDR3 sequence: CASSERGMVTLVML.

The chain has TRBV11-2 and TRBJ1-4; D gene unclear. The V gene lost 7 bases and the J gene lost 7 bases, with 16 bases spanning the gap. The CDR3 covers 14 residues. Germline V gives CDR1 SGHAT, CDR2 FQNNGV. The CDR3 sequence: CASTDPGDSEKLFF. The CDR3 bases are TGTGCCAGCACCGATCCGGGAGATTCTGAAAAACTGTTTTTT.

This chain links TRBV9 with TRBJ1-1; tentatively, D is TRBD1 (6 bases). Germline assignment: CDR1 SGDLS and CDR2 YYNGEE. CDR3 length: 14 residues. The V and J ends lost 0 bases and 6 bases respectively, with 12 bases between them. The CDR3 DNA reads TGTGCCAGCAGCGTAGGACAGGCGAGCGCTGAAGCTTTCTTT. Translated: CASSVGQASAEAFF.

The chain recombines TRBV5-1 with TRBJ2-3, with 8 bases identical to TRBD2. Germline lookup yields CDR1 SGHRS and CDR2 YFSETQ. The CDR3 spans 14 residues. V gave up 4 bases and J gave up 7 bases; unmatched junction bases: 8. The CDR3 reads CASSPGRGGNTQYF. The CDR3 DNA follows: TGCGCCAGCAGCCCAGGTCGGGGGGGAAATACGCAGTATTTT.

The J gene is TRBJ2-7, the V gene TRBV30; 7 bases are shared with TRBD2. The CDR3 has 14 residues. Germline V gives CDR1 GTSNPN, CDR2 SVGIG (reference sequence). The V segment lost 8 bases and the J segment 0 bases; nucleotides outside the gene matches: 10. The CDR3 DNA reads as TGTGCCCGGTCGGGGGAGGGGAGCTCCTACGAGCAGTACTTC. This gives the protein CARSGEGSSYEQYF.

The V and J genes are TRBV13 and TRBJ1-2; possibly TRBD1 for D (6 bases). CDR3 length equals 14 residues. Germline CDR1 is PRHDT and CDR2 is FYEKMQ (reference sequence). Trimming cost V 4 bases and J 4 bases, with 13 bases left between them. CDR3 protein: CASSSIDRIYGYTF. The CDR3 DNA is TGTGCCAGCAGCTCCATAGACAGGATCTATGGCTACACCTTC.

CDR3 DNA: TGTGCCAGCTCACCAATGAGCGGGGGGGGTCCGAATACGCAGTATTTT. This encodes CASSPMSGGGPNTQYF. The V and J genes are TRBV18 and TRBJ2-3; 10 bases are shared with TRBD2. V was clipped by 2 bases and J by 7 bases; unmatched bases: 9. The CDR3 contains 16 residues. Germline lookup yields CDR1 KGHSH and CDR2 LQKENI. The full variable domain, completed using reference TRBV18 and TRBJ2-3, is NAGVMQNPRHLVRRRGQEARLRCSPMKGHSHVYWYRQLPEEGLKFMVYLQKENIIDESGMPKERFSAEFPKEGPSILRIQQVVRGDSAAYFCASSPMSGGGPNTQYFGPGTRLTVL.

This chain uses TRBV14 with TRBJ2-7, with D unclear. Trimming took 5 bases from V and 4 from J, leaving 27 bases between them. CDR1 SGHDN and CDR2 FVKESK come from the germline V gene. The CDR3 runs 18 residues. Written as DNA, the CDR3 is TGTGCCAGCAGCGCCCTTACGTCAGAGGAAAAACAAGGTTACGAGCAGTACTTC. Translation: CASSALTSEEKQGYEQYF.

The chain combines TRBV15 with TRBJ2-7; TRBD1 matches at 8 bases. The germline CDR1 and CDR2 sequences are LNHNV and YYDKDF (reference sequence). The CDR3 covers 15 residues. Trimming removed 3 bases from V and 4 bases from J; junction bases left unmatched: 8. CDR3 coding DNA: TGTGCCACCAGCAGGAGGGGACAGGAGAAATACGAGCAGTACTTC. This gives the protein CATSRRGQEKYEQYF.

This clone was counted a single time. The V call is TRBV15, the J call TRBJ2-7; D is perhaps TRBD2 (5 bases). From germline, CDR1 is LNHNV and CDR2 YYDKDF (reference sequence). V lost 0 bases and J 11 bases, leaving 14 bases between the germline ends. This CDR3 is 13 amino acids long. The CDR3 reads CATSRDRGSRKYF. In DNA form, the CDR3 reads TGTGCCACCAGCAGAGATCGGGGATCGCGGAAGTACTTC.

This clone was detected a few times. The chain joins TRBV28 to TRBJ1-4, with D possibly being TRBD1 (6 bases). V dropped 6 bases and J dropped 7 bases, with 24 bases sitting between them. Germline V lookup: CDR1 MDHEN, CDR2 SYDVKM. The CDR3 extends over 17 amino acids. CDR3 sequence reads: CASRPSMGGLRSEKLFF. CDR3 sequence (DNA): TGTGCCAGCAGGCCCAGCATGGGGGGGCTTCGTAGTGAAAAACTGTTTTTT.

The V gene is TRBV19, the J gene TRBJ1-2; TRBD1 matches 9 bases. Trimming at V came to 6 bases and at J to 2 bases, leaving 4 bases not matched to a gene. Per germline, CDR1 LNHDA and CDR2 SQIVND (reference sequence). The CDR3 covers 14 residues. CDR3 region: CASRIGTGNYGYTF. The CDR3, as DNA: TGTGCCAGTAGGATCGGGACAGGGAACTATGGCTACACCTTC.

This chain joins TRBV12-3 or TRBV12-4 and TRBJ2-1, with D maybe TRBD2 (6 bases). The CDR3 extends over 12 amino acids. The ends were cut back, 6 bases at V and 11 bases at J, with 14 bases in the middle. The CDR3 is CASSYTGGKQFF. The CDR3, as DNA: TGTGCCAGCAGCTATACAGGAGGGAAGCAGTTCTTC.

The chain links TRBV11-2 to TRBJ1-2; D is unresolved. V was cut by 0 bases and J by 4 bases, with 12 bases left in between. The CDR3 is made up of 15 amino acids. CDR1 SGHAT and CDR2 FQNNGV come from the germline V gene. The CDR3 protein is CASSLDQIGGYGYTF. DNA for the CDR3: TGTGCCAGCAGCTTAGATCAAATAGGAGGCTATGGCTACACCTTC.

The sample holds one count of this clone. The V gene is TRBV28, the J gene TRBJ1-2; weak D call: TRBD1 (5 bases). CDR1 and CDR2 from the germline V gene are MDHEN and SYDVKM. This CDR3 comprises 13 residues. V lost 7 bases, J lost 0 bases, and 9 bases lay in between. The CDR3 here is CASTRVTNYGYTF. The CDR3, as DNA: TGTGCCAGCACCAGGGTTACTAACTATGGCTACACCTTC.

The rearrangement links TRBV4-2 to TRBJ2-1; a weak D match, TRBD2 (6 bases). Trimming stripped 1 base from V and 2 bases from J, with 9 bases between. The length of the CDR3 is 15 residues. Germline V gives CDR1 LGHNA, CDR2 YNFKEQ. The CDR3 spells CASSQGREPYNEQFF. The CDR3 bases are TGTGCCAGCAGCCAAGGGCGGGAACCCTACAATGAGCAGTTCTTC.

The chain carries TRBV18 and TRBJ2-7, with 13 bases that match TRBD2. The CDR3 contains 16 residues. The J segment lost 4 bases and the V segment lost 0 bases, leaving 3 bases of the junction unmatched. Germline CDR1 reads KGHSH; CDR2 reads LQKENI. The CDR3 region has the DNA TGTGCCAGCTCACCACCCGGGACTAGCGGGAATTACGAGCAGTACTTC. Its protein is CASSPPGTSGNYEQYF.

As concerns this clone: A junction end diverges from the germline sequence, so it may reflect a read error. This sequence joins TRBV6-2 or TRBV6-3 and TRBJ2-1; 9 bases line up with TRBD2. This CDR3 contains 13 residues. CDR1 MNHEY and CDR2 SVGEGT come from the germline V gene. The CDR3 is CASSYEAGLAVVF. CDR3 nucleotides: TGTGCCAGCAGTTACGAGGCGGGACTAGCTGTGGTCTTC.

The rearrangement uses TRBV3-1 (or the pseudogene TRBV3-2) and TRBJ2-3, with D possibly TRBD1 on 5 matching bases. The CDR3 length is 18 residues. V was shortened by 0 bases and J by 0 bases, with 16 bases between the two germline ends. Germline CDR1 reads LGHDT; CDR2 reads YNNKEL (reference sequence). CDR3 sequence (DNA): TGTGCCAGCAGCCAAGATCGTACAAGGGGCCCCAGCACAGATACGCAGTATTTT. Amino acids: CASSQDRTRGPSTDTQYF.

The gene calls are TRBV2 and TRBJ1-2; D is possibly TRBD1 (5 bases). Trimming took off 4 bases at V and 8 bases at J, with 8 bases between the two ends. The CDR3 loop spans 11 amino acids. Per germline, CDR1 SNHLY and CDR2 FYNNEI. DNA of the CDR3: TGTGCCAGCAGTGGGGGGGACGGCTACACCTTC. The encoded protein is CASSGGDGYTF.